The 32 T cell receptor beta chains reported below all come from one sample, sequenced in a study of cytomegalovirus exposure and HLA in healthy donors. Some clones are missing from TCRdb's copy, which holds only in-frame ones; the method was immunoSEQ multiplex PCR. The table lists approximately 73,000 clones, approximately 95% of them singletons, with less than 3.5% in the top ten. Sequenced: PBMCs. These receptors all stem from a man between 18 and 29 years old in good health and CMV-seronegative.

The rearrangement joins TRBV2 to TRBJ1-1, with D unclear. With 6 bases removed from V and 1 base from J, the gap between germline ends came to 12 bases. The germline V gene has CDR1 SNHLY and CDR2 FYNNEI. This CDR3 contains 14 residues. The CDR3 here is CASRGRKENTEAFF. DNA for the CDR3: TGTGCCAGCAGGGGGAGGAAAGAGAACACTGAAGCTTTCTTT.

The chain has TRBV6-5 and TRBJ1-1, with 8 nucleotides matching TRBD1. The CDR3 consists of 15 residues. With V trimmed by 2 bases and J by 1 base, 3 bases remained unmatched. The V gene's germline CDR1 is MNHEY and CDR2 SVGAGI. CDR3: CASSYTDRANTEAFF. The CDR3 DNA is TGTGCCAGCAGTTACACGGACAGGGCGAACACTGAAGCTTTCTTT.

The rearrangement joins TRBV13 to TRBJ2-2, with D possibly matching TRBD2 (5 bases). In germline, CDR1 is PRHDT, CDR2 FYEKMQ (reference sequence). V lost 5 bases and J 8 bases, leaving 12 bases between the germline ends. The CDR3 is made up of 13 amino acids. CDR3 amino acids: CASSLSGDGELFF. DNA of the CDR3: TGTGCCAGCAGCCTATCCGGGGATGGGGAGCTGTTTTTT. The full variable domain, in which reference TRBV13 and TRBJ2-2 provide the parts outside the CDR3, is AAGVIQSPRHLIKEKRETATLKCYPIPRHDTVYWYQQGPGQDPQFLISFYEKMQSDKGSIPDRFSAQQFSDYHSELNMSSLELGDSALYFCASSLSGDGELFFGEGSRLTVL.

The rearrangement links TRBV5-6 to TRBJ1-6; D not resolved. V was trimmed by 0 bases and J by 7 bases, leaving 11 bases between them. CDR1 SGHDT and CDR2 YYEEEE come from the germline V gene. The CDR3 is made up of 15 amino acids. CDR3 bases: TGTGCCAGCAGCTTGGATGCAGGTCGGAATTCACCCCTCCACTTT. It yields the protein CASSLDAGRNSPLHF.

This clone occurred once. This chain connects TRBV9 to TRBJ2-1; D unclear. Trimming shortened V by 4 bases and J by 4 bases, and 6 bases separated the two germline ends. CDR3 length: 12 amino acids. Looked up from germline, CDR1 is SGDLS and CDR2 is YYNGEE. This CDR3 reads CASSLSYNEQFF. CDR3 bases: TGTGCCAGCAGCCTCTCTTACAATGAGCAGTTCTTC.

DNA for the CDR3: TGTGCCAGCAGCCCGACTGGGGGGGCGCGAGAGTACTTC. It specifies CASSPTGGAREYF. The J gene is TRBJ2-4, the V gene TRBV7-2; tentative D call: TRBD2 (7 bases). This CDR3 has 13 residues. V was cut by 5 bases and J by 14 bases, with 19 bases left in between. Germline V gene lookup returns CDR1 SGHTA and CDR2 FQGNSA.

This clone occurred once. This rearrangement joins TRBV19 to TRBJ1-5; D gene uncertain. The V gene's germline CDR1 is LNHDA and CDR2 SQIVND (reference sequence). Trimming cost V 2 bases and J 7 bases, with 9 bases left between them. The CDR3 sequence is 13 residues long. The CDR3 region is CASSIPAWQPQHF. The CDR3 DNA reads TGTGCCAGTAGTATACCTGCGTGGCAGCCCCAGCATTTT.

This clone showed up just once. The chain joins TRBV29-1 to TRBJ2-7, with D possibly TRBD1 on 6 matching bases. Germline CDR1 is SQVTM and CDR2 is ANQGSEA. This CDR3 is built from 12 residues. V dropped 7 bases and J dropped 5 bases, with 15 bases sitting between them. In DNA form, the CDR3 reads TGCAGCGGAGGAGGCAGGGGCCACGAGCAGTACTTC. Its protein is CSGGGRGHEQYF.

V and J are TRBV30 and TRBJ1-4; weak D call: TRBD1 (5 bases). The CDR3 is 14 residues long. Germline V gene data show CDR1 as GTSNPN and CDR2 as SVGIG (reference sequence). The germline V and J ends were trimmed by 3 bases and 7 bases, with 15 bases remaining between them. The CDR3: CAWSAGTGGEKLFF. As DNA, the CDR3 is TGTGCCTGGAGCGCCGGGACCGGGGGTGAAAAACTGTTTTTT. Together with reference TRBV30 and TRBJ1-4, the CDR3 gives the full variable domain: SQTIHQWPATLVQPVGSPLSLECTVEGTSNPNLYWYRQAAGRGLQLLFYSVGIGQISSEVPQNLSASRPQDRQFILSSKKLLLSDSGFYLCAWSAGTGGEKLFFGSGTQLSVL.

The V gene is TRBV18, the J gene TRBJ2-7; TRBD2 matches at 11 bases. CDR1 is KGHSH and CDR2 is LQKENI in the germline V gene. The CDR3 covers 18 residues. With V trimmed by 0 bases and J by 2 bases, 9 bases remained unmatched. Here the CDR3 reads CASSPPLAGGVRAYEQYF. The CDR3 nucleotides are TGTGCCAGCTCACCACCCCTAGCGGGGGGTGTACGGGCCTACGAGCAGTACTTC.

V usage is TRBV20-1 and J usage is TRBJ1-1, with unresolved D. In germline, CDR1 is DFQATT, CDR2 SNEGSKA (reference sequence). Trimming stripped 5 bases from V and 6 bases from J, with 10 bases between. The CDR3 covers 11 residues. Here the CDR3 reads CSAGSLAEAFF. The CDR3, as DNA: TGCAGTGCTGGTTCACTGGCTGAAGCTTTCTTT.

The chain employs TRBV15 and TRBJ1-5; D is perhaps TRBD1 (5 bases). The ends were cut back, 4 bases at V and 4 bases at J, with 11 bases in the middle. The CDR3 totals 14 residues. Germline V gene data show CDR1 as LNHNV and CDR2 as YYDKDF (reference sequence). DNA of the CDR3: TGTGCCACCAGCATGGGACGGGAGAATCAGCCCCAGCATTTT. Translating it yields CATSMGRENQPQHF.

This clone came up a few times. Within the sample, other DNA sequences also encode this same CDR3. This chain links TRBV5-1 with TRBJ1-4; D unclear. CDR3 length equals 15 residues. From germline, CDR1 is SGHRS and CDR2 YFSETQ. V was shortened by 4 bases and J by 7 bases, with 17 bases between the two germline ends. CDR3 DNA sequence: TGCGCCAGCAGCCCGGGCGGGGAAGTGGGTGAAAAACTGTTTTTT. The encoded protein is CASSPGGEVGEKLFF.

This clone has a single count. The V call is TRBV25-1, the J call TRBJ1-5; D might be TRBD1 (6 bases). CDR1 and CDR2 from the germline V gene are MGHDK and SYGVNS. This CDR3 comprises 13 residues. V was cut by 4 bases and J by 4 bases, with 8 bases left in between. CDR3 protein: CASSVTGNQPQHF. Written as DNA, the CDR3 is TGTGCCAGCAGTGTAACAGGGAATCAGCCCCAGCATTTT.

This chain links TRBV15 with TRBJ1-4; maybe TRBD1 (6 bases). This CDR3 has 17 amino acids. CDR1 and CDR2 (germline): LNHNV, YYDKDF (reference sequence). Trimming pared 0 bases from V and 7 bases from J, leaving 18 bases between. Here the CDR3 reads CATSRDRASTTGEKLFF. In DNA form, the CDR3 reads TGTGCCACCAGCAGAGATCGTGCTAGCACGACAGGTGAAAAACTGTTTTTT.

The J gene is TRBJ1-1, the V gene TRBV30, with 11 bases matching TRBD1. Germline V gene sequence: CDR1 GTSNPN, CDR2 SVGIG (reference sequence). The CDR3 is 18 residues long. With V trimmed by 6 bases and J by 1 base, 16 bases remained unmatched. CDR3 DNA: TGTGCCTGCCAAAAGAGGACAGGGGGCTACCGATGGAACACTGAAGCTTTCTTT. Amino acids: CACQKRTGGYRWNTEAFF.

The rearrangement joins TRBV29-1 to TRBJ2-1; D possibly corresponds to TRBD1 (6 bases). Germline loops: CDR1 SQVTM, CDR2 ANQGSEA. This CDR3 has 14 residues. The ends were cut back, 7 bases at V and 7 bases at J, with 20 bases in the middle. CDR3 DNA: TGCAGCGGGCGAACAGGGTTTAATGGTAATGAGCAGTTCTTC. This codes for CSGRTGFNGNEQFF.

This CDR3 reads CASSFPVSYTF. CDR3 in DNA: TGTGCCAGCAGTTTCCCCGTCTCCTACACCTTC. This chain uses TRBV6-6 with TRBJ1-2, with D unresolved. Germline CDR1 and CDR2: MNHNY and SVGAGI (reference sequence). The CDR3 totals 11 residues. V was trimmed by 4 bases and J by 10 bases, leaving 10 bases between them.

The chain combines TRBV5-1 with TRBJ2-1, with a weak D call TRBD1 (5 bases). This CDR3 spans 14 amino acids. Germline-derived CDR1 and CDR2 are SGHRS and YFSETQ. V was pared by 0 bases and J by 9 bases, with 13 bases between. The CDR3 spells CASSLGQGVGEQFF. The DNA for the CDR3 is TGCGCCAGCAGCTTGGGGCAGGGTGTCGGTGAGCAGTTCTTC.

The chain has TRBV5-5 and TRBJ1-1; D is possibly TRBD1 (6 bases). The CDR3 length is 15 residues. Trimming stripped 4 bases from V and 2 bases from J, with 15 bases between. Looked up from germline, CDR1 is SGHKS and CDR2 is YYEKEE (reference sequence). In DNA form, the CDR3 reads TGTGCCAGCAGCCCTGACCGGACAGAAAACACTGAAGCTTTCTTT. This sequence encodes CASSPDRTENTEAFF. Full variable domain (outside the CDR3, taken from reference TRBV5-5 and TRBJ1-1): DAGVTQSPTHLIKTRGQQVTLRCSPISGHKSVSWYQQVLGQGPQFIFQYYEKEERGRGNFPDRFSARQFPNYSSELNVNALLLGDSALYLCASSPDRTENTEAFFGQGTRLTVV.

This rearrangement joins TRBV18 to TRBJ2-7; TRBD1 matches at 8 bases. Per germline, CDR1 KGHSH and CDR2 LQKENI. The CDR3 has 15 amino acids. The V gene end was trimmed by 3 bases and the J gene end by 0 bases; junction bases not matched to a gene: 4. In DNA, the CDR3 is TGTGCCAGCTCACCCGAGACAGGGGACTCCTACGAGCAGTACTTC. Translated: CASSPETGDSYEQYF.

The gene calls are TRBV30 and TRBJ1-1; maybe TRBD1 (6 bases). Germline CDR1 GTSNPN, CDR2 SVGIG (reference sequence). Deletions cut 4 bases from V and 12 bases from J, with 18 bases between. This CDR3 spans 12 amino acids. Written as DNA, the CDR3 is TGTGCCTGGATGGGGACACCGGGTCTTACTTTCTTT. The encoded protein is CAWMGTPGLTFF.

This chain joins TRBV7-3 and TRBJ2-1; 7 bases match TRBD1. The CDR3 sequence is 16 residues long. Germline V gene data show CDR1 as SGHTA and CDR2 as FQGTGA. V was clipped by 4 bases and J by 1 base; unmatched bases: 7. In nucleotides, the CDR3 is TGTGCCAGCAGCTCGGGACAGCTAACGTCCTACAATGAGCAGTTCTTC. This translates into CASSSGQLTSYNEQFF.

The chain couples TRBV7-8 to TRBJ2-7; 7 nucleotides align to TRBD1. The V gene's germline CDR1 is SGHVS and CDR2 FQNEAQ. V dropped 5 bases and J dropped 0; count of bases not matched to a gene: 7. The CDR3 spans 15 residues. The CDR3 DNA reads as TGTGCCAGCAGCGTCAGGGACAGTAGCTCCTACGAGCAGTACTTC. Translated: CASSVRDSSSYEQYF.

The gene calls are TRBV30 and TRBJ2-7, with TRBD2 matching over 7 bases. Germline V gene lookup returns CDR1 GTSNPN and CDR2 SVGIG (reference sequence). V shed 0 bases and J 3 bases; nucleotides not matched to a gene: 5. This CDR3 comprises 14 residues. CDR3: CAWSVRRGNYEQYF. The CDR3 DNA is TGTGCCTGGAGTGTAAGGCGGGGGAACTACGAGCAGTACTTC.

The rearrangement uses TRBV19 and TRBJ2-2, with TRBD2 identical over 13 bases. The CDR3 extends over 15 amino acids. Trimming took 5 bases from V and 6 from J; bases not matched to a gene: 3. Germline-derived CDR1 and CDR2 are LNHDA and SQIVND (reference sequence). The CDR3 nucleotides are TGTGCCAGTAGTCCACTAGCGGGGGGGCCCGGGGAGCTGTTTTTT. It codes for CASSPLAGGPGELFF.

The chain has TRBV15 and TRBJ1-3; 7 bases fit TRBD1. The length of the CDR3 is 16 residues. Germline assignment: CDR1 LNHNV and CDR2 YYDKDF (reference sequence). V dropped 6 bases and J dropped 4; count of bases not matched to a gene: 12. The CDR3 nucleotides are TGTGCCACCAGTCAAGGGCGGTACAGGGGAGGAAACACCATATATTTT. Its translation is CATSQGRYRGGNTIYF.

The chain employs TRBV7-6 and TRBJ2-1, with D perhaps matching TRBD2 (5 bases). The germline gives CDR1 SGHVS, CDR2 FNYEAQ. The V end was cut by 5 bases, the J end by 4 bases, with 12 bases between. CDR3 length: 14 amino acids. The CDR3 spells CASSPDEGYNEQFF. The CDR3 DNA reads TGTGCCAGCAGCCCTGACGAGGGATACAATGAGCAGTTCTTC.

The chain recombines TRBV28 with TRBJ2-7, with a tentative D call TRBD1 (6 bases). In germline, CDR1 is MDHEN, CDR2 SYDVKM. V was clipped by 5 bases and J by 0 bases, with 20 bases between them. There are 17 residues in the CDR3. Here the CDR3 DNA reads TGTGCCAGCAGTCCTCTTCGGACAGAATCTCTCTCCTACGAGCAGTACTTC. Translated, it gives CASSPLRTESLSYEQYF. The full variable domain, completed using reference TRBV28 and TRBJ2-7, is DVKVTQSSRYLVKRTGEKVFLECVQDMDHENMFWYRQDPGLGLRLIYFSYDVKMKEKGDIPEGYSVSREKKERFSLILESASTNQTSMYLCASSPLRTESLSYEQYFGPGTRLTVT.

V gene TRBV14 combines with J gene TRBJ2-7; the match to TRBD1 covers 7 bases. The germline V gene has CDR1 SGHDN and CDR2 FVKESK. V gave up 1 base and J gave up 0 bases; unmatched junction bases: 12. This CDR3 has 18 residues. The chain's CDR3 is CASSQVWAGGTSSYEQYF. CDR3 sequence (DNA): TGTGCCAGCAGCCAAGTCTGGGCAGGGGGTACGAGCTCCTACGAGCAGTACTTC. Together with reference TRBV14 and TRBJ2-7, the CDR3 gives the full variable domain: EAGVTQFPSHSVIEKGQTVTLRCDPISGHDNLYWYRRVMGKEIKFLLHFVKESKQDESGMPNNRFLAERTGGTYSTLKVQPAELEDSGVYFCASSQVWAGGTSSYEQYFGPGTRLTVT.

This clone has a single count. The genes are TRBV19 and TRBJ2-5, with D unclear. Germline CDR1 is LNHDA and CDR2 is SQIVND (reference sequence). The CDR3 runs 13 residues. V lost 5 bases and J 4 bases, leaving 11 bases between the germline ends. The CDR3 region has the DNA TGTGCCAGTAGTCGCGTGCCGGGAGAGACCCAGTACTTC. Its protein is CASSRVPGETQYF.

The chain couples TRBV7-2 to TRBJ1-4; D gene unclear. The length of the CDR3 is 14 residues. Germline-derived CDR1 and CDR2 are SGHTA and FQGNSA. Trimming shortened V by 6 bases and J by 8 bases, and 16 bases separated the two germline ends. The CDR3 sequence is CASSPDGRREKLFF. CDR3 DNA: TGTGCCAGCAGTCCAGACGGGAGGCGGGAAAAACTGTTTTTT.